This T cell receptor (beta chain) appears in the sequencing data of a study of post-analysis software for immune sequencing data. Study background: Recorded disease courses covered relapsing-remitting, secondary progressive and progressive-relapsing multiple sclerosis. Some patients had no subtype annotation. Broader study findings: Elevated frequency relative to controls characterized several TRBV segments in patients, TRBV5-6, TRBV5-1 and TRBV20-1 among them. Strong co-clustering by F measure linked samples that shared a preparation batch.

V was pared by 6 bases and J by 1 base, with 4 bases of the junction left unmatched. CDR1 SNHLY and CDR2 FYNNEI come from the germline V gene. The length of the CDR3 is 14 residues. A remark on this clonotype: As yet, its antigen is unknown.

Every TCR beta cDNA library bore unique molecular identifiers. Each CDR3 protein is one row after TCRdb ran MiXCR on the PCR reads. The repertoire holds 750,000 to 950,000 distinct CDR3 sequences, with 53% as singletons. The source is a girl between 5 and 17 years old with multiple sclerosis. The chain couples TRBV2 to TRBJ1-2; 8 positions agree with TRBD1. Sequenced: blood. DNA for the CDR3: TGTGCCAGCAGGGGGACAGGAGGTAACTATGGCTACACCTTC. It translates to CASRGTGGNYGYTF.